The sample holds many counts of the clone carrying this T cell receptor (beta chain). This sample is part of a study of CD8 T cells in ankylosing spondylitis. The TCR beta libraries were generated through quantitative 5'-RACE incorporating molecular barcodes. TCRdb reprocessed the 5' RACE reads with MiXCR, giving one entry per CDR3 protein. The sample has under 200,000 distinct CDR3 sequences, around 13% seen once; the top ten hold about 10%. Trimming cost V 7 bases and J 8 bases; bases outside gene matches: 13. The CDR3 covers 15 residues. CDR1 SGHRS and CDR2 YFSETQ come from the germline V gene. Sequencing was carried out using blood, either unsorted or a sorted T cell fraction (not recorded which). The receptor was isolated from a female donor with ankylosing spondylitis or in good health (not recorded which). J is TRBJ2-1 and V is TRBV5-1, with 9 bases identical to TRBD2. The CDR3 here is CASPPSGIRWDEQFF. DNA for the CDR3: TGCGCCAGCCCTCCTAGCGGGATTAGGTGGGATGAGCAGTTCTTC.